The clone carrying this T cell receptor beta chain has a handful of counts. The record originates from a study of blood T cell repertoires in COVID-19. V lost 2 bases to trimming and J lost 7 bases; unmatched junction nucleotides: 3. The germline gives CDR1 KGHSH, CDR2 LQKENI. The CDR3 extends over 13 amino acids. The table came from immunoSEQ multiplex PCR; TCRdb's copy has only in-frame clones and leaves some out. This table has hundreds of thousands of clones, 85% to 90% appearing once. Material for sequencing was peripheral blood. This clonotype originated in a man aged 45-65 years with COVID-19, enrolled during active disease. This chain joins TRBV18 and TRBJ2-5; 8 bases line up with TRBD1. CDR3 amino acids: CASSPGTGGTQYF. The DNA for the CDR3 is TGTGCCAGCTCACCAGGGACAGGAGGGACCCAGTACTTC.